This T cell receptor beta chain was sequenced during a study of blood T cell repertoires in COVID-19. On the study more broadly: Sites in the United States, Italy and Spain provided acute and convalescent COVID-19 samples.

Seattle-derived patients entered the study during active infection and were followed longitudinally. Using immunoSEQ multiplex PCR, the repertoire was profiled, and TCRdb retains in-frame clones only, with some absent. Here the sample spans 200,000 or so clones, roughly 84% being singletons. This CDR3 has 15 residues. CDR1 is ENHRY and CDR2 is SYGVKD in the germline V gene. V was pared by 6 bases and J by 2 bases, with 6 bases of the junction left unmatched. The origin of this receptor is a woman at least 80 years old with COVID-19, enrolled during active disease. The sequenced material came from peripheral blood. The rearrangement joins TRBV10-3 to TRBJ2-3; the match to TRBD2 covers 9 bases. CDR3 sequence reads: CAIRAGGPLTDTQYF. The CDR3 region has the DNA TGTGCCATCAGAGCGGGGGGCCCCCTCACAGATACGCAGTATTTT.